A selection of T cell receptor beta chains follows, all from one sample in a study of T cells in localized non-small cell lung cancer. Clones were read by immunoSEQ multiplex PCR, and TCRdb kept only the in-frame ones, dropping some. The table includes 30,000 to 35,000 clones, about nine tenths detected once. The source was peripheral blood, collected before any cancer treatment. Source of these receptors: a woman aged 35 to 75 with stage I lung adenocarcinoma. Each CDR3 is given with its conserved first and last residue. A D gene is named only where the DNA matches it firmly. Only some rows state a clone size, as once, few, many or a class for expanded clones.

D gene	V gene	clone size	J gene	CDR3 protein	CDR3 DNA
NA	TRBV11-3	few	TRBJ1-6	CASSSRGGGSNSPLHF	TGTGCCAGCAGCTCAAGGGGGGGAGGGAGCAATTCACCCCTCCACTTT
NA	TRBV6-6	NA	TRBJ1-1	CASSYSIGLRDTEAFF	TGTGCCAGCAGTTACTCGATAGGGTTGAGGGACACTGAAGCTTTCTTT
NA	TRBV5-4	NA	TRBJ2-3	CASSRSRGDTQYF	TGTGCCAGCAGCCGCAGCCGAGGGGATACGCAGTATTTT
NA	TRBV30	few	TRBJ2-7	CAWRRAEVLARRYEQYF	TGTGCCTGGAGGCGGGCTGAGGTTTTGGCTCGTAGGTACGAGCAGTACTTC
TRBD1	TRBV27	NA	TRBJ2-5	CASSSSPGQGIETQYF	TGTGCCAGCAGTTCTTCACCGGGACAGGGGATCGAGACCCAGTACTTC
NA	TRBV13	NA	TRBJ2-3	CASSIRTDGTDTQYF	TGTGCCAGCAGTATCAGGACGGATGGCACAGATACGCAGTATTTT
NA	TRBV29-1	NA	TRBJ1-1	CSAKVTGNTEAFF	TGCAGCGCCAAGGTTACAGGGAACACTGAAGCTTTCTTT
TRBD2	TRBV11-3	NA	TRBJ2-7	CASSPLAGAREQYF	TGTGCCAGCAGTCCACTAGCGGGGGCGAGGGAGCAGTACTTC
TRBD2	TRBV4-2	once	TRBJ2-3	CASSQEGLAGDIDTQYF	TGTGCCAGCAGCCAAGAGGGACTAGCGGGGGACATAGATACGCAGTATTTT
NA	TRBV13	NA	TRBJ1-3	CASSPQGSGNTIYF	TGTGCCAGCAGCCCCCAGGGCTCTGGAAACACCATATATTTT
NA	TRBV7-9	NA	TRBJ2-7	CASSLSPPLSYEQYF	TGTGCCAGCAGCTTAAGTCCTCCCCTCTCCTACGAGCAGTACTTC
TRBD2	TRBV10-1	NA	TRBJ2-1	CASSGGGASYNEQFF	TGCGCCAGCAGTGGGGGGGGTGCCTCCTACAATGAGCAGTTCTTC
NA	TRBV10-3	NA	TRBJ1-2	CAISDPFGRNYGYTF	TGTGCCATCAGTGACCCCTTCGGACGGAACTATGGCTACACCTTC
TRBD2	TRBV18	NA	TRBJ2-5	CASSPRLAGGQETQYF	TGTGCCAGCTCACCGAGGCTAGCGGGGGGCCAAGAGACCCAGTACTTC
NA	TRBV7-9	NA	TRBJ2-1	CASSLERRYNEQFF	TGTGCCAGCAGCCTTGAGCGTCGCTACAATGAGCAGTTCTTC
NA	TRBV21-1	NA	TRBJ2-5	CASSKSRLAGGPSETQYF	TGTGCCAGCAGCAAAAGCAGGCTAGCGGGGGGGCCTTCAGAGACCCAGTACTTC
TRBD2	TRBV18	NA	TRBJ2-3	CASSPRTSGHTDTQYF	TGTGCCAGCTCACCACGGACTAGCGGACACACAGATACGCAGTATTTT
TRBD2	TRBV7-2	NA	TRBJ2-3	CASSYGLAGSTTDTQYF	TGTGCCAGCAGTTATGGACTAGCGGGGTCGACCACAGATACGCAGTATTTT
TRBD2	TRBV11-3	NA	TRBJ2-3	CASSTRTSGGAKADTQYF	TGTGCCAGCAGCACCCGGACTAGCGGGGGGGCCAAGGCAGATACGCAGTATTTT
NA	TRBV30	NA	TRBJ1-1	CAWSFFRMNTEAFF	TGTGCCTGGAGCTTTTTCAGGATGAACACTGAAGCTTTCTTT
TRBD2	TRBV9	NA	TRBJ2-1	CTSSFSGGPLNEQFF	TGTACCAGCAGCTTTAGCGGGGGCCCCCTCAATGAGCAGTTCTTC
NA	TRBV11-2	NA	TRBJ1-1	CASSLDPTGTEAFF	TGTGCCAGCAGCTTAGATCCCACTGGAACTGAAGCTTTCTTT
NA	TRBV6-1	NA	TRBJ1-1	CASSEPAVLAFF	TGTGCCAGCAGTGAACCGGCCGTGCTGGCTTTCTTT
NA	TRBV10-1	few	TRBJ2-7	CASSESEFAYEQYF	TGCGCCAGCAGTGAGTCGGAGTTCGCCTACGAGCAGTACTTC
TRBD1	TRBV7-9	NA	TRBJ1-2	CASSSRDRERGGYTF	TGTGCCAGCAGCTCGAGGGACAGGGAACGGGGCGGCTACACCTTC
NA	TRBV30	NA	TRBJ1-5	CAWSPTGPNQPQHF	TGTGCCTGGAGTCCGACGGGTCCGAATCAGCCCCAGCATTTT
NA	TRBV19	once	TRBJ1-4	CAIRDGNNEKLFF	TGTGCCATCCGGGACGGGAACAATGAAAAACTGTTTTTT
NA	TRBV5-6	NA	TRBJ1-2	CASSLGHNYGYTF	TGTGCCAGCAGCCTAGGGCATAACTATGGCTACACCTTC